This passage covers 27 T cell receptor beta chains from one sample sequenced in a study of T cell clonotyping in hematopoietic cell transplantation. The time point here: recipient sample about 28 days before transplant, after cytoreduction. Produced via immunoSEQ multiplex PCR; TCRdb's table is partial and in-frame only. The sample records about 10,000 clones, less than 90% being singletons. Sample: peripheral blood mononuclear cells, taken before stem cell transplant. These receptors all come from a woman aged 60-70 years with acute myeloid leukemia. Some clones in this sample may be carry-over from other donors' samples.

This chain joins TRBV7-2 and TRBJ1-3; maybe TRBD1 (5 bases). The CDR3 consists of 19 residues. Germline CDR1 reads SGHTA; CDR2 reads FQGNSA. Trimming took off 1 base at V and 2 bases at J, with 21 bases between the two ends. The CDR3 region is CASSLETASGGSTGNTIYF. Written as DNA, the CDR3 is TGTGCCAGCAGCTTAGAGACGGCGAGTGGGGGATCTACTGGAAACACCATATATTTT.

The V gene is TRBV7-9, the J gene TRBJ2-1; D may be TRBD2 (5 bases). The CDR3 runs to 16 residues. V was trimmed by 4 bases and J by 0 bases, leaving 13 bases between them. The germline CDR1 and CDR2 sequences are SEHNR and FQNEAQ (reference sequence). CDR3 nucleotide sequence: TGTGCCAGCAGCTCCTTAGCGCCACTCTCCTACAATGAGCAGTTCTTC. Translation gives CASSSLAPLSYNEQFF. The complete variable domain, with remaining parts taken from reference TRBV7-9 and TRBJ2-1, reads DTGVSQNPRHKITKRGQNVTFRCDPISEHNRLYWYRQTLGQGPEFLTYFQNEAQLEKSRLLSDRFSAERPKGSFSTLEIQRTEQGDSAMYLCASSSLAPLSYNEQFFGPGTRLTVL.

The chain uses TRBV9 and TRBJ2-1, with 7 bases aligning to TRBD2. The V gene's germline CDR1 is SGDLS and CDR2 YYNGEE. CDR3 length equals 14 residues. Trimming removed 5 bases from V and 7 bases from J; junction bases left unmatched: 9. DNA of the CDR3: TGTGCCAGCAGGCCAAGCGGGGCGGTGAATGAGCAGTTCTTC. It translates to CASRPSGAVNEQFF.

This chain joins TRBV9 and TRBJ2-6, with D perhaps matching TRBD1 (6 bases). V lost 5 bases and J 1 base, leaving 10 bases between the germline ends. The CDR3 length is 15 residues. CDR1 is SGDLS, CDR2 YYNGEE, per germline. CDR3 sequence reads: CASSSTGSGANVLTF. For the CDR3, the DNA is TGTGCCAGCAGTTCTACAGGGTCTGGGGCCAACGTCCTGACTTTC.

The chain employs TRBV2 and TRBJ2-1; no firm D call. The V gene's germline CDR1 is SNHLY and CDR2 FYNNEI. V gave up 3 bases and J gave up 6 bases, with 3 bases separating them. The CDR3 contains 11 residues. This chain's CDR3 is CASSDSNEQFF. Written as DNA, the CDR3 is TGTGCCAGCAGTGACTCCAATGAGCAGTTCTTC.

The rearrangement links TRBV11-2 to TRBJ2-1; D tentatively fits TRBD1 or TRBD2 (5 bases each). The V and J ends lost 2 bases and 4 bases respectively, with 9 bases between them. Germline CDR1 is SGHAT and CDR2 is FQNNGV. The CDR3 loop spans 14 amino acids. The CDR3 DNA sequence: TGTGCCAGCAGCTTAACTAGGGGATACAATGAGCAGTTCTTC. Protein sequence: CASSLTRGYNEQFF. Using reference TRBV11-2 and TRBJ2-1 for the parts outside the CDR3, the full variable domain is EAGVAQSPRYKIIEKRQSVAFWCNPISGHATLYWYQQILGQGPKLLIQFQNNGVVDDSQLPKDRFSAERLKGVDSTLKIQPAKLEDSAVYLCASSLTRGYNEQFFGPGTRLTVL.

The chain is built from TRBV2 and TRBJ2-5; D perhaps matches TRBD2 (6 bases). V was cut by 6 bases and J by 5 bases, with 19 bases left in between. Germline CDR1 reads SNHLY; CDR2 reads FYNNEI. The CDR3 runs 15 residues. The CDR3 loop reads CASRGAAGIGETQYF. The CDR3 nucleotides read TGTGCCAGCAGAGGGGCGGCGGGAATAGGGGAGACCCAGTACTTC. Combining the CDR3 with reference TRBV2 and TRBJ2-5 gives the whole variable domain EPEVTQTPSHQVTQMGQEVILRCVPISNHLYFYWYRQILGQKVEFLVSFYNNEISEKSEIFDDQFSVERPDGSNFTLKIRSTKLEDSAMYFCASRGAAGIGETQYFGPGTRLLVL.

V and J are TRBV7-9 and TRBJ2-7; D is possibly TRBD1 (8 bases). There are 16 residues in the CDR3. Trimming cost V 4 bases and J 3 bases, with 19 bases left between them. Germline CDR1 reads SEHNR; CDR2 reads FQNEAQ (reference sequence). The CDR3 reads CASSSSDRAGDYEQYV. CDR3 DNA: TGTGCCAGCAGCTCCTCGGACAGGGCGGGGGACTACGAGCAGTACGTC.

The gene calls are TRBV29-1 and TRBJ2-3; 7 nucleotides match TRBD1. The CDR3 consists of 13 residues. Trimming cost V 6 bases and J 1 base; bases outside gene matches: 4. Germline V gene lookup returns CDR1 SQVTM and CDR2 ANQGSEA. CDR3: CSVGTAGTDTQYF. The CDR3 DNA follows: TGCAGCGTGGGGACAGCAGGCACAGATACGCAGTATTTT.

The gene calls are TRBV7-2 and TRBJ2-3; 7 bases map to TRBD2. CDR3 length: 16 amino acids. V was pared by 4 bases and J by 3 bases, with 10 bases of the junction left unmatched. Germline V CDR1 and CDR2: SGHTA, FQGNSA. The DNA for the CDR3 is TGTGCCAGCAGCTCGGGGGGTCGCACCCTAACAGATACGCAGTATTTT. This translates into CASSSGGRTLTDTQYF.

The chain joins TRBV11-3 to TRBJ2-1; no clear D gene. The CDR3 spans 15 residues. Trimming stripped 1 base from V and 4 bases from J, with 11 bases between. Per germline, CDR1 SGHNT and CDR2 YENEEA. The CDR3 sequence is CASSLAGGPYNEQFF. The CDR3 DNA is TGTGCCAGCAGCTTAGCCGGTGGTCCTTACAATGAGCAGTTCTTC.

The V gene is TRBV28, the J gene TRBJ1-2; D gene ambiguous. From germline, CDR1 is MDHEN and CDR2 SYDVKM. The CDR3 spans 14 residues. Deletions cut 2 bases from V and 4 bases from J, with 11 bases between. The CDR3 spells CASSLPERIYGYTF. In DNA form, the CDR3 reads TGTGCCAGCAGTTTACCTGAGAGGATCTATGGCTACACCTTC.

The chain recombines TRBV19 with TRBJ2-5; 12 bases line up with TRBD2. Germline CDR1 and CDR2: LNHDA and SQIVND (reference sequence). The CDR3 extends over 17 amino acids. The V and J ends lost 3 bases and 4 bases, in that order; junction bases with no gene match: 9. The CDR3 sequence is CASSISETSGRAETQYF. The CDR3 nucleotides read TGTGCCAGTAGTATCTCCGAGACTAGCGGGAGAGCAGAGACCCAGTACTTC.

The chain couples TRBV27 to TRBJ1-1, with D unresolved. This CDR3 is built from 13 residues. V lost 4 bases to trimming and J lost 7 bases, with 13 bases between them. Germline values: CDR1 MNHEY, CDR2 SMNVEV (reference sequence). In DNA form, the CDR3 reads TGTGCCAGCAGTTCCCGACTGAGCCTTGAAGCTTTCTTT. This encodes CASSSRLSLEAFF.

The chain carries TRBV30 and TRBJ1-1; D remains ambiguous. CDR3 length: 13 amino acids. V lost 2 bases to trimming and J lost 4 bases, with 11 bases between them. Germline CDR1 and CDR2: GTSNPN and SVGIG (reference sequence). CDR3 DNA sequence: TGTGCCTGGAGTTACGGGTCACGCACTGAAGCTTTCTTT. Amino acid sequence: CAWSYGSRTEAFF.

This chain connects TRBV11-3 to TRBJ1-1; D might be TRBD1 (5 bases). Trimming removed 5 bases from V and 0 bases from J, with 10 bases in between. The germline CDR1 and CDR2 sequences are SGHNT and YENEEA. The length of the CDR3 is 14 residues. CDR3 bases: TGTGCCAGCAGCCCAGGGTACATGAACACTGAAGCTTTCTTT. This encodes CASSPGYMNTEAFF.

J is TRBJ2-1 and V is TRBV2, with a possible D match to TRBD1 (5 bases). V lost 4 bases to trimming and J lost 9 bases, with 16 bases between them. Germline loops: CDR1 SNHLY, CDR2 FYNNEI. The CDR3 has 14 residues. Here the CDR3 reads CASSAQLAQGEQFF. The DNA of the CDR3 is TGTGCCAGCAGTGCCCAGTTGGCCCAGGGTGAGCAGTTCTTC.

CDR3 DNA sequence: TGTGCCAGCAGTTTATTGGGGACAGGCGGATTCGAGCAGTTCTTC. Protein: CASSLLGTGGFEQFF. The rearrangement joins TRBV28 to TRBJ2-1; 8 positions agree with TRBD1. J gave up 10 bases and V 1 base, and 9 bases lay outside the gene matches. CDR1 and CDR2 from the germline V gene are MDHEN and SYDVKM. The CDR3 contains 15 residues. The full variable domain, in which reference TRBV28 and TRBJ2-1 provide the parts outside the CDR3, is DVKVTQSSRYLVKRTGEKVFLECVQDMDHENMFWYRQDPGLGLRLIYFSYDVKMKEKGDIPEGYSVSREKKERFSLILESASTNQTSMYLCASSLLGTGGFEQFFGPGTRLTVL.

This rearrangement joins TRBV6-1 to TRBJ1-5; possible D gene TRBD1, 6 bases. Looked up from germline, CDR1 is MNHNS and CDR2 is SASEGT. V was shortened by 7 bases and J by 3 bases, with 10 bases between the two germline ends. This CDR3 region has 13 residues. The chain's CDR3 is CASTGDPNQPQHF. CDR3 sequence (DNA): TGTGCCAGCACAGGGGACCCCAATCAGCCCCAGCATTTT.

The CDR3 bases are TGTGCCATCAGTGAGCCGGGTGAGACCCAGTACTTC. As protein: CAISEPGETQYF. This sequence joins TRBV10-3 and TRBJ2-5, with unresolved D. The V and J ends lost 2 bases and 5 bases respectively, with 6 bases between them. The CDR3 is 12 residues long. In germline, CDR1 is ENHRY, CDR2 SYGVKD.

The table lists this clone with a count of one. This sequence joins TRBV6-4 and TRBJ1-1, with D possibly TRBD1 on 5 matching bases. The CDR3 covers 12 residues. Germline V gene sequence: CDR1 MRHNA, CDR2 SNTAGT. The DNA for the CDR3 is TGTGCTCAGCGACGAGGGACCACTGAAGCTTTCTTT. Protein sequence: CAQRRGTTEAFF.

This CDR3 reads CASSQEGTGDEKLFF. The CDR3 DNA follows: TGCGCCAGCAGCCAAGAAGGGACAGGGGATGAAAAACTGTTTTTT. The chain joins TRBV4-1 to TRBJ1-4; 10 bases agree with TRBD1. The CDR3 contains 15 residues. CDR1 and CDR2 (germline): MGHRA, YSYEKL. V was clipped by 0 bases and J by 6 bases; unmatched bases: 1.

V and J are TRBV9 and TRBJ1-2, with TRBD1 matching 7 bases. Unmatched junction bases numbered 7, after V lost 4 bases and J lost 4 bases. CDR3 length: 14 amino acids. Germline assignment: CDR1 SGDLS and CDR2 YYNGEE. DNA of the CDR3: TGTGCCAGCAGCTCAGAGGGGGCTGCCTATGGCTACACCTTC. This encodes CASSSEGAAYGYTF.

CDR3 residues: CASSLYSYNEQFF. For the CDR3, the DNA is TGTGCCAGCAGTTTATACTCCTACAATGAGCAGTTCTTC. The genes are TRBV28 and TRBJ2-1; D gene ambiguous. V lost 1 base to trimming and J lost 0 bases, with 1 base between them. From germline, CDR1 is MDHEN and CDR2 SYDVKM. This CDR3 is 13 amino acids long.

This sequence joins TRBV5-4 and TRBJ1-3; the D is unclear. CDR1 and CDR2 from the germline V gene are SGHNT and YYREEE (reference sequence). The CDR3 totals 14 residues. V dropped 4 bases and J dropped 1 base, with 9 bases sitting between them. The CDR3 sequence is CASSLGGSGNTIYF. The DNA for the CDR3 is TGTGCCAGCAGCCTAGGTGGTTCTGGAAACACCATATATTTT.

The CDR3 spells CAISDPGQGSGTEAFF. The DNA for the CDR3 is TGTGCCATCAGTGACCCGGGACAGGGATCGGGGACTGAAGCTTTCTTT. The chain has TRBV10-3 and TRBJ1-1; 9 bases fit TRBD1. The J segment lost 5 bases and the V segment lost 3 bases, leaving 10 bases of the junction unmatched. Germline V CDR1 and CDR2: ENHRY, SYGVKD. There are 16 residues in the CDR3.

This CDR3 is CASSTRTGVSNQPQHF. In nucleotides, the CDR3 is TGTGCCAGTAGTACAAGGACAGGGGTGAGCAATCAGCCCCAGCATTTT. The V gene is TRBV19, the J gene TRBJ1-5; 9 bases are a match to TRBD1. Germline V gene lookup returns CDR1 LNHDA and CDR2 SQIVND (reference sequence). This CDR3 has 16 residues. V was clipped by 4 bases and J by 1 base; unmatched bases: 5.